This note documents a single T cell receptor beta chain sequence. Other DNA sequences within the sample encode an identical CDR3. This sample is part of a study of beta chain features in type 1 diabetes. Trimming stripped 1 base from V and 1 base from J, with 3 bases between. CDR1 is SGHTA, CDR2 FQGNSA, per germline. This CDR3 is built from 13 residues. Expressed TCRB transcripts were sequenced because the isolated RNA had all been reverse transcribed beforehand. The protocol was immunoSEQ multiplex PCR, while the TCRdb copy is restricted to in-frame clones and leaves out a portion. The repertoire holds hundreds of thousands of clones, with around 13% as singletons.

Sequencing was performed on naive CD4+ T cells from blood. The TCR originated in a young man in good health. The rearrangement uses TRBV7-2 and TRBJ2-3; D gene ambiguous. The CDR3 spells CASSLGGTDTQYF. The CDR3, as DNA: TGTGCCAGCAGCTTAGGGGGCACAGATACGCAGTATTTT.